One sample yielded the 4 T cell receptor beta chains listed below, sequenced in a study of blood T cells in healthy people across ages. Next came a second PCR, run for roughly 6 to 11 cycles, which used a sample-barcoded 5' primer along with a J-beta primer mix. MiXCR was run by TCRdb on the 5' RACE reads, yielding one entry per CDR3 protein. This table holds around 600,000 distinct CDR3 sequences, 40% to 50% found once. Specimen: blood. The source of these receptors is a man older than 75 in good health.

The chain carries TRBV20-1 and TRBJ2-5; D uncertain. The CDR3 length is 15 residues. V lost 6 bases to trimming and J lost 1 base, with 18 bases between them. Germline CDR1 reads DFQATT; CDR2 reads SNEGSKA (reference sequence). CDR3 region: CSALPGHSPQETQYF. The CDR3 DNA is TGCAGTGCCCTCCCAGGCCACTCACCCCAAGAGACCCAGTACTTC.

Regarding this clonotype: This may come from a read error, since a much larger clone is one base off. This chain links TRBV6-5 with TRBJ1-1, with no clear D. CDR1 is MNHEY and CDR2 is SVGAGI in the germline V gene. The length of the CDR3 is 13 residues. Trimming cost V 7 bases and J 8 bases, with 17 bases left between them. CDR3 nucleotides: TGTGCCAGCACCCCGACGCCCCGGGAGGAAGCTTTCTTT. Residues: CASTPTPREEAFF.

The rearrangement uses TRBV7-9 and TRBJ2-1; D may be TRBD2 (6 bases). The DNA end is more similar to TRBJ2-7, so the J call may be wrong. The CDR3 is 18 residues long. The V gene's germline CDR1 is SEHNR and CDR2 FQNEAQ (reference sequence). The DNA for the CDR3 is TGTGCCAGCAGCTTAGGGGATAGCGGACGTAATAACTACAATGAGCAGTACTTC. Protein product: CASSLGDSGRNNYNEQYF.

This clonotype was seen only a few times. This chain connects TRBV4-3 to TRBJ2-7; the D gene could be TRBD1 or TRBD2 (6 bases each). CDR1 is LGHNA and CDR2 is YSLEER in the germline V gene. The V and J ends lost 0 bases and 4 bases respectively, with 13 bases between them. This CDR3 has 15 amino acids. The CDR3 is CASSQDSGRGYEQYF. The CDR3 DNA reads TGCGCCAGCAGCCAAGATAGCGGCAGGGGATACGAGCAGTACTTC.